One T cell receptor beta chain is described in this entry. V was pared by 1 base and J by 0 bases, with 16 bases between. The CDR3 contains 18 residues. Germline V lookup: CDR1 MNHEY, CDR2 SMNVEV (reference sequence). The data are from a study of blood T cell repertoires in COVID-19. Study-wide context: Samples representing acute and convalescent COVID-19 were sourced from the United States, Italy and Spain.

Original data processing: Cell counts per sample came from amplifying reference gene primers. Assay: immunoSEQ multiplex PCR; the TCRdb copy retains only in-frame clones and omits some. That table gives V, J and clone size, and the DNA gave D and trimming. The table has approximately 89,000 clones, 75% to 85% seen once. Sequencing input: peripheral blood. V usage is TRBV27 and J usage is TRBJ1-3; tentatively, D is TRBD1 (5 bases). The clonotype comes from a man between 65 and 85 years old with acute or convalescent COVID-19. Written as DNA, the CDR3 is TGTGCCAGCAGTTTATTGGGCTCAGGTGGGGCCTCTGGAAACACCATATATTTT. Amino acid sequence: CASSLLGSGGASGNTIYF.